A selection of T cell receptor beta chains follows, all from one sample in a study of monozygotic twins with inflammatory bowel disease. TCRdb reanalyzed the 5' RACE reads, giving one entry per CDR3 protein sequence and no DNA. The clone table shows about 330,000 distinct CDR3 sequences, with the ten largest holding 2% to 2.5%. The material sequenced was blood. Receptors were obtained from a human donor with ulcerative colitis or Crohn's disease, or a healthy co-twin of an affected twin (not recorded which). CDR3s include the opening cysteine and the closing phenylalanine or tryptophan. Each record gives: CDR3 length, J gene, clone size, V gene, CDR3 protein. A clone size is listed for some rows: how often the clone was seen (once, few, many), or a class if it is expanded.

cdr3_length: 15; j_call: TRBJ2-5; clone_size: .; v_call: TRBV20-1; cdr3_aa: CSARAVWPAQETQYF
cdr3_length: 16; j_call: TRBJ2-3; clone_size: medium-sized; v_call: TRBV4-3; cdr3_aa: CASSQELGGGADTQYF
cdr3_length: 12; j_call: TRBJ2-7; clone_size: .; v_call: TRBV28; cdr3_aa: CASSSSLYEQYF
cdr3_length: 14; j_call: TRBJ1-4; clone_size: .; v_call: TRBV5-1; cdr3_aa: CASSHRGRNEKLFF
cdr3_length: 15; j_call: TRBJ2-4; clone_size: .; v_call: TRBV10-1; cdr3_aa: CASSDGTGAKNMQYF
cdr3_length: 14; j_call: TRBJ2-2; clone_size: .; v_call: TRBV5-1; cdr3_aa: CASSLTENTGELFF
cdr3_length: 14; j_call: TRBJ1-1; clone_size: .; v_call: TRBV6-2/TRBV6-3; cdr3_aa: CASGQTGSDTEAFF
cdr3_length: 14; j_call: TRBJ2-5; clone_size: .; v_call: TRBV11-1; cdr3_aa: CASSRRDGIETQYF
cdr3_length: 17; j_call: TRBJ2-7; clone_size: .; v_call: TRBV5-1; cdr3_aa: CASSQITGSSGAYEQYF
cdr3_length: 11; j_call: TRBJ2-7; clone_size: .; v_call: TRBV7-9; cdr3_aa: CASTQEAEQYF
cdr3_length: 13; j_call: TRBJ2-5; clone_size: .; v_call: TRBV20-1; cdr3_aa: CSASRVPQETQYF
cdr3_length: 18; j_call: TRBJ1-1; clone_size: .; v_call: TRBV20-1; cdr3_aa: CSARDPPGRSDMNTEAFF
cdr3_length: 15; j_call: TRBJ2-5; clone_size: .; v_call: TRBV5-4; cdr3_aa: CASSQDRNLQETQYF
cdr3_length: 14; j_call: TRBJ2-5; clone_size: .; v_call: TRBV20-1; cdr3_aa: CSATKAGIGETQYF
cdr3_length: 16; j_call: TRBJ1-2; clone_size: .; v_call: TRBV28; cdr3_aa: CASRHSLDGAGYGYTF
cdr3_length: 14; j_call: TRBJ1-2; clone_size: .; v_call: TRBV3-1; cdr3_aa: CASSPQPDRVGYTF
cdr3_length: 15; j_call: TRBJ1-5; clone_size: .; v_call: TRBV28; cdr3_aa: CASSSLSGFNQPQHF
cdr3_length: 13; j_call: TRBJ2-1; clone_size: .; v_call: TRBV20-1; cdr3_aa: CSASIPDYNEQFF
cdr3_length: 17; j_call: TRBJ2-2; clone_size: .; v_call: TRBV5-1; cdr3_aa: CASSLALGISNTGELFF
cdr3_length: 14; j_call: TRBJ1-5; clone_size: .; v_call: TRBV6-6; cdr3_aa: CASSMTGSNWAQHF
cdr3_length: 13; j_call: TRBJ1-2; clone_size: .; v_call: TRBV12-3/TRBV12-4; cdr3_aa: CASSPQAAGGYTF
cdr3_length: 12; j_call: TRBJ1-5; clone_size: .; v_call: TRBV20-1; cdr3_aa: CSASETNQPQHF
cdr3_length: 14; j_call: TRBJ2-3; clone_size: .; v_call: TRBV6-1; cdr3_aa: CASWLRGGTDTQYF
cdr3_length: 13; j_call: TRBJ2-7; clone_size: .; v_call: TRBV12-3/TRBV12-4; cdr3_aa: CASSLTTPYEQYF
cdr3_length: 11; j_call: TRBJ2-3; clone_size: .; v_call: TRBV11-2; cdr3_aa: CASSLWDTQYF
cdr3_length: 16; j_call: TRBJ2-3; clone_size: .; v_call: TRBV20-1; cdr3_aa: CSARLGLDRTLTTQYF
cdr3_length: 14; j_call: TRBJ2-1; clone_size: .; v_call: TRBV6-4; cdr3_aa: CASSDSAGVHEQFF
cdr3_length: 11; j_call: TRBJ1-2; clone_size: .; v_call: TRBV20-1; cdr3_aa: CSASNQGLHTF
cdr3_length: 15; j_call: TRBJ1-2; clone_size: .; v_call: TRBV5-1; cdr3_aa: CASSLIPGSNYGYTF
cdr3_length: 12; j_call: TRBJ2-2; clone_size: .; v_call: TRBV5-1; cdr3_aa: CASRTSSGELFF
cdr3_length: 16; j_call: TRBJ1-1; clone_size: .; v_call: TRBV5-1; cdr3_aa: CASSLNSGGLGTEAFF
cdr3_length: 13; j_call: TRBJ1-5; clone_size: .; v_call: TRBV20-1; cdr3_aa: CSARAAETQPQHF
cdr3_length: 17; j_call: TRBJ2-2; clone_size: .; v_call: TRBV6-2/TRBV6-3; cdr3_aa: CASSYSGTSGLFGELFF
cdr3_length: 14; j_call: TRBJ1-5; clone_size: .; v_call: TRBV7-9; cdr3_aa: CASSFEDTNQPQHF